This passage covers 22 T cell receptor beta chains from one sample sequenced in a study of blood T cells in healthy people across ages. Together with a sample-barcoded 5' primer, a J-beta primer mix was included in a second PCR lasting about 6 to 11 cycles. TCRdb reanalysed the 5' RACE reads using MiXCR and keeps one entry per CDR3 protein. The data show 650,000 to 800,000 distinct CDR3 sequences, with around 45% seen just once and roughly 19% held by the top ten. Sample: blood. These receptors all stem from a man in his 60s in good health.

The rearrangement joins TRBV7-9 to TRBJ2-1; 8 bases map to TRBD2. V was clipped by 3 bases and J by 6 bases; unmatched bases: 16. The CDR3 consists of 18 residues. Per the germline V gene, CDR1 is SEHNR and CDR2 is FQNEAQ (reference sequence). CDR3 residues: CASSFPIEAGGNPNEQFF. The CDR3 region has the DNA TGTGCCAGCAGCTTCCCGATTGAGGCGGGGGGCAATCCCAATGAGCAGTTCTTC.

The sample holds many counts of this clonotype. This chain joins TRBV29-1 and TRBJ2-5; no reliable D call. Deletions cut 1 base from V and 3 bases from J, with 12 bases between. Germline loops: CDR1 SQVTM, CDR2 ANQGSEA. The CDR3 extends over 14 amino acids. The chain's CDR3 is CSVEGPLREETQYF. The CDR3, as DNA: TGCAGCGTTGAAGGACCACTCCGGGAAGAGACCCAGTACTTC.

This rearrangement joins TRBV9 to TRBJ2-3; 13 bases are a match to TRBD2. CDR3 length: 17 residues. CDR1 SGDLS and CDR2 YYNGEE come from the germline V gene. With V trimmed by 5 bases and J by 0 bases, 6 bases remained unmatched. CDR3: CASSAGTSGESTDTQYF. The CDR3 DNA reads as TGTGCCAGCAGTGCCGGGACTAGCGGGGAGAGCACAGATACGCAGTATTTT.

CDR3 residues: CASSYESTAWIAEAFF. The CDR3 region has the DNA TGTGCCAGCAGTTACGAAAGCACAGCCTGGATAGCTGAAGCTTTCTTT. The chain is built from TRBV6-2 or TRBV6-3 and TRBJ1-1; no reliable D call. The CDR3 contains 16 residues. Germline lookup yields CDR1 MNHEY and CDR2 SVGEGT. The V end was cut by 2 bases, the J end by 6 bases, with 19 bases between.

The CDR3 DNA follows: TGTGCCAGCAGCTTGGCCGACGGGACAAGTTGGTACTTC. This encodes CASSLADGTSWYF. The chain joins TRBV5-6 to TRBJ2-7; tentatively, D is TRBD1 (6 bases). This CDR3 is built from 13 residues. The germline V and J ends were trimmed by 0 bases and 12 bases, with 16 bases remaining between them. The germline V gene encodes CDR1 SGHDT and CDR2 YYEEEE.

This clonotype occurred once. This chain links TRBV6-2 or TRBV6-3 with TRBJ2-3, with 11 bases identical to TRBD2. The CDR3 is 18 amino acids. Looked up from germline, CDR1 is MNHEY and CDR2 is SVGEGT. Losses at the gene ends were 2 bases for V and 2 bases for J; bases not matched to a gene: 9. DNA for the CDR3: TGTGCCAGCAGTTACCCCTCGACTAGCGGGGACTTCACAGATACGCAGTATTTT. Translation: CASSYPSTSGDFTDTQYF.

The V gene is TRBV6-1, the J gene TRBJ2-5; 9 nucleotides line up with TRBD2. CDR1 MNHNS and CDR2 SASEGT come from the germline V gene. This CDR3 region has 13 residues. The J segment lost 5 bases and the V segment lost 5 bases, leaving 3 bases of the junction unmatched. CDR3 DNA: TGTGCCAGCAGTAGACTAGCGGTTGAGACCCAGTACTTC. Encoded protein: CASSRLAVETQYF.

The chain has TRBV9 and TRBJ2-3; D is perhaps TRBD2 (6 bases). The CDR3 length is 15 residues. Germline V gene sequence: CDR1 SGDLS, CDR2 YYNGEE. The ends were cut back, 4 bases at V and 2 bases at J, with 14 bases in the middle. In DNA form, the CDR3 reads TGTGCCAGCAGCCTCCGCGCGGGGAACACAGATACGCAGTATTTT. Its protein product is CASSLRAGNTDTQYF.

In its sample, this clonotype was seen a few times. The gene calls are TRBV6-2 or TRBV6-3 and TRBJ2-3, with a possible D match to TRBD1 (6 bases). CDR1 is MNHEY and CDR2 is SVGEGT in the germline V gene. The V end was cut by 2 bases, the J end by 2 bases, with 14 bases between. The CDR3 sequence is 16 residues long. CDR3 nucleotide sequence: TGTGCCAGCAGTTACCTGGGACATCGGGTCACAGATACGCAGTATTTT. It codes for CASSYLGHRVTDTQYF.

This clonotype was seen a few times. The chain links TRBV20-1 to TRBJ2-4; D tentatively reads TRBD1 or TRBD2 (5 bases each). V lost 3 bases, J lost 13 bases, and 19 bases lay in between. Germline V gives CDR1 DFQATT, CDR2 SNEGSKA (reference sequence). CDR3 length: 13 amino acids. The CDR3 region is CSARTAGAQEQYF. CDR3 sequence (DNA): TGCAGTGCTAGGACCGCCGGGGCCCAGGAACAGTACTTC.

This clonotype was recorded a few times. CDR3: CSVDGRLNEQFF. CDR3 nucleotides: TGCAGCGTAGATGGACGGCTGAATGAGCAGTTCTTC. The chain recombines TRBV29-1 with TRBJ2-1; no definite D call. Per the germline V gene, CDR1 is SQVTM and CDR2 is ANQGSEA. This CDR3 spans 12 amino acids. V shed 6 bases and J shed 7 bases, with 13 bases lying between them.

Only one count was recorded for this clonotype. The gene calls are TRBV5-6 and TRBJ2-1; no clear D gene. CDR1 and CDR2 (germline): SGHDT, YYEEEE. The CDR3 extends over 16 amino acids. The germline V and J ends were trimmed by 1 base and 4 bases, with 15 bases remaining between them. The CDR3 sequence: CASSLLVTSGYNEQFF. CDR3 bases: TGTGCCAGCAGCTTGTTGGTCACCTCAGGATACAATGAGCAGTTCTTC.

As regards this clonotype: At one of its ends the junction is not consistent with the germline gene, which may arise from a read error. The V call is TRBV3-1, the J call TRBJ2-1; D is unresolved. The CDR3 extends over 13 amino acids. CDR1 LGHDT and CDR2 YNNKEL come from the germline V gene (reference sequence). In DNA, the CDR3 is TGTGCCAGCAGCCAGGGGTCCTACAAGGAGCAGTTCTTC. Translation gives CASSQGSYKEQFF.

This clonotype came up a few times. The chain has TRBV4-3 and TRBJ2-3; 11 bases are a match to TRBD2. The CDR3 sequence is 14 residues long. J gave up 7 bases and V 1 base, and 1 base lay outside the gene matches. Germline values: CDR1 LGHNA, CDR2 YSLEER. This CDR3 is CASSQGLAGNTQYF. CDR3 nucleotide sequence: TGCGCCAGCAGCCAAGGACTAGCGGGGAATACGCAGTATTTT.

The V gene is TRBV6-6, the J gene TRBJ2-1; 12 bases match TRBD2. The CDR3 is made up of 13 amino acids. The V gene end was trimmed by 7 bases and the J gene end by 9 bases; junction bases not matched to a gene: 4. The V gene's germline CDR1 is MNHNY and CDR2 SVGAGI (reference sequence). The DNA of the CDR3 is TGTGCCAGCACTAGCGGGAGGGAAGGTGAGCAGTTCTTC. Protein product: CASTSGREGEQFF.

In the case of this clonotype: This may be a read error: a much more frequent sequence differs by one nucleotide. The chain couples TRBV12-3 or TRBV12-4 to TRBJ1-2; D is ambiguous. The length of the CDR3 is 15 residues. The CDR3 region has the DNA TGTGCCAACAGTTTAGCGCGCGGGAGCAGCTATGGCTACACCTTC. Its translation is CANSLARGSSYGYTF.

This clonotype came up many times. As DNA, the CDR3 is TGCAGTGCTAGAGACGGGACTAGCGGGGGGGCGCCCTACAATGAGCAGTTCTTC. It yields the protein CSARDGTSGGAPYNEQFF. The genes are TRBV20-1 and TRBJ2-1; 16 bases fit TRBD2. Germline V gene sequence: CDR1 DFQATT, CDR2 SNEGSKA (reference sequence). The junction had 4 bases not matched to a gene; V was cut back by 0 bases and J by 2 bases. This CDR3 is built from 18 residues.

This clonotype has more than one count but fewer than ten. The chain has TRBV20-1 and TRBJ2-1, with 12 bases identical to TRBD2. The V segment lost 6 bases and the J segment 10 bases; nucleotides outside the gene matches: 10. CDR1 DFQATT and CDR2 SNEGSKA come from the germline V gene (reference sequence). The CDR3 is made up of 14 amino acids. CDR3 DNA sequence: TGCAGTGCCCCCCTAGCGGGGGGGTTGAACGAGCAGTTCTTC. It yields the protein CSAPLAGGLNEQFF.

V and J are TRBV5-4 and TRBJ1-1; D gene unclear. This CDR3 contains 13 residues. Germline V lookup: CDR1 SGHNT, CDR2 YYREEE (reference sequence). V gave up 4 bases and J gave up 5 bases, with 12 bases separating them. DNA of the CDR3: TGTGCCAGCAGCATGGTCTCGGGTACTGAAGCTTTCTTT. Its protein is CASSMVSGTEAFF.

The chain joins TRBV20-1 to TRBJ1-5; TRBD1 agrees at 9 bases. The CDR3 runs 14 residues. The V and J ends lost 4 bases and 6 bases, in that order; junction bases with no gene match: 7. The V gene's germline CDR1 is DFQATT and CDR2 SNEGSKA (reference sequence). The CDR3 spells CSATGQGYGQPQHF. The DNA of the CDR3 is TGCAGTGCTACAGGACAGGGGTACGGTCAGCCCCAGCATTTT.

The V call is TRBV6-1, the J call TRBJ1-2, with 7 bases aligning to TRBD1. V lost 9 bases and J lost 4; bases outside the gene matches: 8. The CDR3 has 13 amino acids. Germline lookup yields CDR1 MNHNS and CDR2 SASEGT. CDR3 amino acids: CASGTVVFYGYTF. The DNA for the CDR3 is TGTGCCAGTGGGACAGTAGTTTTCTATGGCTACACCTTC.

V gene TRBV20-1 combines with J gene TRBJ2-4; maybe TRBD2 (6 bases). This CDR3 is built from 14 residues. Germline CDR1 reads DFQATT; CDR2 reads SNEGSKA (reference sequence). V was trimmed by 6 bases and J by 0 bases, leaving 12 bases between them. This CDR3 reads CSAGGGTAKNIQYF. DNA of the CDR3: TGCAGTGCGGGGGGTGGGACAGCCAAAAACATTCAGTACTTC.